This T cell receptor (beta chain) is from a study of shared clonotypes between healthy human individuals. Study details: Donors had three CD4 naive, three CD4 memory, two CD8 naive and one CD8 memory plate apiece.

For sorted subsets, roughly 200 ng DNA per replicate equaled about 27,000 T cell genomes. Clones were sequenced by immunoSEQ multiplex PCR, and TCRdb holds only the in-frame ones, with some missing. The sample has over a million clones, roughly 97% seen once. Germline assignment: CDR1 MNHEY and CDR2 SMNVEV (reference sequence). This CDR3 contains 16 residues. J lost 2 bases, V lost 3 bases, and 6 bases had no gene match. V is TRBV27 and J is TRBJ2-3; 9 bases agree with TRBD2. This receptor was taken from a man aged 25 to 45 in good health. The sample consisted of naive CD4+ T cells sorted from blood. The subset here: CD45RA+ positively selected. The CDR3 protein is CASSFTSGFSTDTQYF. CDR3 coding DNA: TGTGCCAGCAGTTTTACTAGCGGGTTTTCCACAGATACGCAGTATTTT.